This T cell receptor beta chain derives from a study of shared clonotypes between healthy human individuals. Concerning this clone itself: Antigen unknown. At the DNA level, this CDR3 is encoded by other sequences in the same sample as well.

Selected positively for CCR7 and CD45RO-negative, naive CD8 cells excluded terminally differentiated effector memory CD45RA+ cells. The donor population consisted of healthy HIV-negative adults with no recent acute infections or vaccinations. Study results and limitations: In contrast to clonotypes shared by all four donors, non-shared clonotypes had lower generation probabilities. How much donors shared clonotypes was expected to be affected by sequencing depth.

The table came from immunoSEQ multiplex PCR; TCRdb's copy has only in-frame clones and leaves some out. The repertoire holds about 1,800,000 clones, with about 95% as singletons. The CDR3 has 13 residues. Trimming left V 3 bases short and J 1 base short, with 5 bases between. CDR1 and CDR2 from the germline V gene are SEHNR and FQNEAQ (reference sequence). Sequencing was performed on naive CD8+ T cells sorted from blood. This receptor was obtained from a young man in good health. This chain uses TRBV7-9 with TRBJ2-3; D gene ambiguous. This chain's CDR3 is CASSLVGTDTQYF. The CDR3 DNA reads as TGTGCCAGCAGCTTGGTGGGCACAGATACGCAGTATTTT.